This TCR beta chain was captured in a study of blood T cells in healthy people across ages. Alongside a J-beta primer mix, a sample-barcoded 5' primer served in a second PCR lasting 7 to 11 cycles. Researchers report that a template-switch adaptor with 12 random nucleotides tagged each cDNA molecule. Each CDR3 protein gets one entry after TCRdb re-called the 5' RACE reads with MiXCR. Of about 760,000 distinct CDR3 sequences in the sample, 45% to 70% were seen once. Each donor had roughly 10 milliliters of peripheral blood drawn. Per sample, a minimum of 6 million PBMCs were isolated. The sequenced sample was blood. The source of this sequence is a man aged 40-49 years in good health.

Here the CDR3 DNA reads TGTGCCAGCAGCTTAGAAGCGGGAGGGCCGCAGGAGACCCAGTACTTC. Residues: CASSLEAGGPQETQYF. The V and J genes are TRBV7-3 and TRBJ2-7, with TRBD2 matching over 10 bases. The J call may be in error: the DNA end matches TRBJ2-5 better. Per the germline V gene, CDR1 is SGHTA and CDR2 is FQGTGA. The CDR3 has 16 residues.